A single sample gave rise to the 28 T cell receptor beta chains below, sequenced in a study of human T cells and chemical hapten exposure. Regarding time point: patch test 2, 6 weeks after DPC sensitization. The treatment was: therapeutic diphenylcyclopropenone sensitization with weekly scalp DPC. A single record per CDR3 protein comes from TCRdb applying MiXCR to the RACE reads. The sample lists about 380,000 distinct CDR3 sequences; about 6% were seen once. The specimen was whole blood, collected in connection with sensitization to the hapten diphenylcyclopropenone (DPC). All receptors derive from a woman aged 18-35 years with alopecia areata. Some clones in this sample may be carry-over from other donors' samples.

This clonotype was counted only a few times. J is TRBJ1-6 and V is TRBV6-2 or TRBV6-3; no reliable D call. Germline CDR1 is MNHEY and CDR2 is SVGEGT. Trimming took 7 bases from V and 5 from J, leaving 15 bases between them. The CDR3 runs to 15 residues. In DNA form, the CDR3 reads TGTGCCAGCATTCCGGGGAGACACCATAATTCACCCCTCCACTTT. Translating gives CASIPGRHHNSPLHF.

The chain employs TRBV5-1 and TRBJ2-5, with D tentatively TRBD1 (6 bases). CDR3 length: 17 residues. V lost 1 base and J lost 4, with 20 bases in between. CDR1 and CDR2 (germline): SGHRS, YFSETQ. The CDR3 region is CASSLLSLPGARETQYF. As DNA, the CDR3 is TGCGCCAGCAGCTTGTTAAGCTTGCCAGGGGCTAGAGAGACCCAGTACTTC.

This chain joins TRBV7-6 and TRBJ2-7, with D unclear. Germline CDR1 and CDR2: SGHVS and FNYEAQ. This CDR3 has 13 residues. V lost 7 bases and J 0 bases, leaving 10 bases between the germline ends. The CDR3 nucleotides are TGTGCCAGCACCTCCTTAAGCTCCTACGAGCAGTACTTC. This gives the protein CASTSLSSYEQYF.

This clonotype came up a few times. The V gene is TRBV4-1, the J gene TRBJ1-2; 8 bases line up with TRBD1. The germline CDR1 and CDR2 sequences are MGHRA and YSYEKL. V trimming: 5 bases; J trimming: 7 bases; junction bases outside the gene matches: 6. This CDR3 is 13 amino acids long. The CDR3 loop reads CASSSPGTGGYTF. The CDR3 nucleotides are TGCGCCAGCAGCAGTCCTGGGACAGGTGGCTACACCTTC.

Only a few counts were recorded for this clonotype. This rearrangement joins TRBV18 to TRBJ2-2, with 8 bases lining up with TRBD2. The germline gives CDR1 KGHSH, CDR2 LQKENI. CDR3 size: 16 residues. Trimming removed 3 bases from V and 3 bases from J; junction bases left unmatched: 6. For the CDR3, the DNA is TGTGCCAGCTCACCGTCCGGGGGGGCCGACACCGGGGAGCTGTTTTTT. This codes for CASSPSGGADTGELFF.

This clonotype was found a few times. CDR3 region: CASRGQGAGEQYF. The DNA of the CDR3 is TGTGCCAGCAGGGGACAGGGGGCGGGCGAGCAGTACTTC. This chain uses TRBV7-9 with TRBJ2-7; 12 nucleotides agree with TRBD1. Losses at the gene ends were 6 bases for V and 6 bases for J; bases not matched to a gene: 3. Germline CDR1 and CDR2: SEHNR and FQNEAQ (reference sequence). The CDR3 extends over 13 amino acids.

This clonotype was seen repeatedly, ten times or more. The chain links TRBV6-5 to TRBJ1-5, with unresolved D. Per germline, CDR1 MNHEY and CDR2 SVGAGI. This CDR3 has 13 amino acids. Trimming removed 4 bases from V and 5 bases from J, with 9 bases in between. This chain's CDR3 is CASSSKMHQPQHF. CDR3 bases: TGTGCCAGCAGTTCTAAGATGCATCAGCCCCAGCATTTT.

This clonotype was observed at least ten times. The rearrangement links TRBV27 to TRBJ1-1; D remains ambiguous. This CDR3 region has 14 residues. The germline V gene encodes CDR1 MNHEY and CDR2 SMNVEV (reference sequence). V lost 5 bases, J lost 6 bases, and 16 bases lay in between. The CDR3 protein is CASSPHETWPEAFF. The CDR3 region has the DNA TGTGCCAGCAGTCCCCACGAGACATGGCCTGAAGCTTTCTTT.

The chain carries TRBV5-1 and TRBJ2-1; TRBD2 matches 9 bases. Losses at the gene ends were 1 base for V and 5 bases for J; bases not matched to a gene: 7. The CDR3 is 16 amino acids. Per the germline V gene, CDR1 is SGHRS and CDR2 is YFSETQ. CDR3: CASSLPLAGIHNEQFF. CDR3 nucleotides: TGCGCCAGCAGCTTGCCCCTAGCGGGGATCCACAATGAGCAGTTCTTC.

For this clonotype: A read error is possible here, since a much larger clone lies one base away. V gene TRBV7-2 combines with J gene TRBJ1-2; 7 nucleotides agree with TRBD1. The germline V gene has CDR1 SGHTA and CDR2 FQGNSA. The CDR3 totals 12 residues. The CDR3 spells CASSLQGNGYSF. The DNA for the CDR3 is TGTGCCAGCAGTCTACAGGGGAACGGCTACTCCTTC.

There are many counts of this clonotype. The chain combines TRBV6-2 or TRBV6-3 with TRBJ1-1; D not resolved. This CDR3 comprises 13 residues. With 2 bases removed from V and 3 bases from J, the gap between germline ends came to 7 bases. Germline V lookup: CDR1 MNHEY, CDR2 SVGEGT. CDR3 region: CASSYETYTEAFF. In DNA form, the CDR3 reads TGTGCCAGCAGTTACGAGACATACACTGAAGCTTTCTTT.

This clonotype was recorded many times. The chain employs TRBV7-8 and TRBJ1-1; D is unresolved. This CDR3 contains 15 residues. The ends were cut back, 2 bases at V and 1 base at J, with 11 bases in the middle. CDR1 and CDR2 from the germline V gene are SGHVS and FQNEAQ. CDR3 in amino acids: CASSLRPRPNTEAFF. DNA of the CDR3: TGTGCCAGCAGCTTACGGCCCAGGCCGAACACTGAAGCTTTCTTT.

V is TRBV5-6 and J is TRBJ1-2; TRBD1 agrees at 10 bases. The CDR3 spans 16 residues. Looked up from germline, CDR1 is SGHDT and CDR2 is YYEEEE. V shed 4 bases, J shed 8 bases, and the junction held 14 bases outside the gene matches. CDR3 residues: CASSVGPGTGANGYTF. For the CDR3, the DNA is TGTGCCAGCAGCGTGGGGCCCGGGACAGGGGCCAACGGCTACACCTTC.

There are many counts of this clonotype. The rearrangement links TRBV5-6 to TRBJ1-4, with D uncertain. Between the trimmed V and J ends, which lost 0 bases and 5 bases, there was a span of 11 bases. Germline CDR1 and CDR2: SGHDT and YYEEEE. CDR3 length: 15 residues. Here the CDR3 DNA reads TGTGCCAGCAGCTTGGCAATGTTGGGAAATGAAAAACTGTTTTTT. The encoded protein is CASSLAMLGNEKLFF.

This clonotype was seen many times. The rearrangement joins TRBV10-1 to TRBJ1-5; D is perhaps TRBD1 (5 bases). The CDR3 is 14 residues long. Germline V gives CDR1 WNHNN, CDR2 SYGVQD (reference sequence). V lost 5 bases, J lost 5 bases, and 13 bases lay in between. CDR3 in DNA: TGCGCCAGCAGTTCAGGGAGTGCCCATCAGCCCCAGCATTTT. Translated, it gives CASSSGSAHQPQHF.

This clonotype was observed many times. This sequence joins TRBV7-3 and TRBJ1-1; TRBD1 is a possible D gene (5 bases). With 6 bases removed from V and 5 bases from J, the gap between germline ends came to 22 bases. Germline loops: CDR1 SGHTA, CDR2 FQGTGA. This CDR3 has 16 amino acids. Written as DNA, the CDR3 is TGTGCCAGCAGTAACGCCCCAAGGTCTTGGGGGACTGAAGCTTTCTTT. It specifies CASSNAPRSWGTEAFF.

The table lists this clonotype with many counts. CDR3 protein: CSVARSGREETQYF. The CDR3 nucleotides read TGCAGCGTTGCCCGCAGTGGGCGGGAAGAGACCCAGTACTTC. The V call is TRBV29-1, the J call TRBJ2-5; D is perhaps TRBD2 (5 bases). The germline CDR1 and CDR2 sequences are SQVTM and ANQGSEA. The V end was cut by 4 bases, the J end by 3 bases, with 15 bases between. This CDR3 contains 14 residues.

There are many counts of this clonotype. The chain links TRBV29-1 to TRBJ2-5; possible D gene TRBD2, 5 bases. This CDR3 has 12 residues. Per germline, CDR1 SQVTM and CDR2 ANQGSEA. Trimming took off 1 base at V and 2 bases at J, with 5 bases between the two ends. CDR3 sequence (DNA): TGCAGCGTTGAAGCGGGACAAGAGACCCAGTACTTC. It is translated as CSVEAGQETQYF.

V gene TRBV29-1 combines with J gene TRBJ2-5; TRBD2 aligns across 9 bases. This CDR3 contains 16 residues. With V trimmed by 2 bases and J by 5 bases, 12 bases remained unmatched. Germline lookup yields CDR1 SQVTM and CDR2 ANQGSEA. The CDR3 region has the DNA TGCAGCGTTGAAATTTTCGGCGGGGGGGCCAGGGAGACCCAGTACTTC. Protein product: CSVEIFGGGARETQYF.

This clonotype was counted many times. The V call is TRBV29-1, the J call TRBJ1-4; no clear D. This CDR3 region has 13 residues. The ends were cut back, 3 bases at V and 2 bases at J, with 7 bases in the middle. In germline, CDR1 is SQVTM, CDR2 ANQGSEA. The CDR3 region is CSVEADTNEKLFF. CDR3 in DNA: TGCAGCGTTGAGGCAGATACTAATGAAAAACTGTTTTTT.

The table lists this clonotype with a few counts. This chain uses TRBV2 with TRBJ2-1; TRBD1 aligns across 8 bases. Looked up from germline, CDR1 is SNHLY and CDR2 is FYNNEI. Trimming at V came to 5 bases and at J to 2 bases, leaving 5 bases not matched to a gene. The length of the CDR3 is 15 residues. CDR3 loop: CASSRDRSPYNEQFF. CDR3 bases: TGTGCCAGCAGTCGGGACAGGTCACCCTACAATGAGCAGTTCTTC. The complete variable domain, with remaining parts taken from reference TRBV2 and TRBJ2-1, reads EPEVTQTPSHQVTQMGQEVILRCVPISNHLYFYWYRQILGQKVEFLVSFYNNEISEKSEIFDDQFSVERPDGSNFTLKIRSTKLEDSAMYFCASSRDRSPYNEQFFGPGTRLTVL.

The rearrangement uses TRBV29-1 and TRBJ2-1, with 8 bases aligning to TRBD1. CDR3 size: 12 residues. Germline V gives CDR1 SQVTM, CDR2 ANQGSEA. V was clipped by 4 bases and J by 5 bases; unmatched bases: 1. CDR3 region: CSVGTGNNEQFF. The CDR3 DNA sequence: TGCAGCGTTGGGACAGGGAACAATGAGCAGTTCTTC.

This clonotype was recorded a few times. The V call is TRBV12-3 or TRBV12-4, the J call TRBJ1-3, with D uncertain. The CDR3 runs to 13 residues. V was clipped by 5 bases and J by 5 bases, with 10 bases between them. CDR3: CASSPSRRNTIYF. The CDR3 DNA is TGTGCCAGCAGTCCCTCCCGCAGAAACACCATATATTTT.

This clonotype was picked up many times. The chain joins TRBV18 to TRBJ1-6; tentatively, D is TRBD1 (5 bases). CDR1 KGHSH and CDR2 LQKENI come from the germline V gene. The CDR3 runs 21 residues. Trimming took 3 bases from V and 0 from J, leaving 24 bases between them. CDR3 sequence reads: CASSPAPPSDSSFSYNSPLHF. In nucleotides, the CDR3 is TGTGCCAGCTCACCCGCACCACCATCCGACAGTTCCTTCTCCTATAATTCACCCCTCCACTTT.

This clonotype showed up just a few times. The gene calls are TRBV15 and TRBJ2-7, with no clear D. V lost 4 bases to trimming and J lost 2 bases, with 12 bases between them. The CDR3 covers 14 residues. Germline-derived CDR1 and CDR2 are LNHNV and YYDKDF (reference sequence). The DNA for the CDR3 is TGTGCCACCAGCACACCGGCGGCCCCCTACGAGCAGTACTTC. It codes for CATSTPAAPYEQYF.

This clonotype was recorded a few times. The V and J genes are TRBV7-8 and TRBJ1-2; D is uncertain. CDR1 is SGHVS and CDR2 is FQNEAQ in the germline V gene. V was trimmed by 3 bases and J by 0 bases, leaving 14 bases between them. CDR3 length: 16 amino acids. The CDR3 DNA reads TGTGCCAGCAGCTTTTCCGCAGCCGAAGCTAACTATGGCTACACCTTC. This sequence encodes CASSFSAAEANYGYTF.

This clonotype was picked up a small number of times. This sequence joins TRBV20-1 and TRBJ2-3, with 10 positions matching TRBD2. The CDR3 totals 15 residues. Per the germline V gene, CDR1 is DFQATT and CDR2 is SNEGSKA (reference sequence). V trimming: 1 base; J trimming: 8 bases; junction bases outside the gene matches: 9. CDR3 sequence reads: CSARGVAGGAATQYF. Written as DNA, the CDR3 is TGCAGTGCTAGAGGGGTAGCGGGGGGTGCAGCTACGCAGTATTTT.

This clonotype has a handful of counts. The chain has TRBV25-1 and TRBJ2-3; the match to TRBD2 covers 9 bases. Per germline, CDR1 MGHDK and CDR2 SYGVNS. V lost 2 bases, J lost 4 bases, and 7 bases stayed unmatched. This CDR3 is 16 amino acids long. The CDR3 spells CASSEVGGGAPDTQYF. CDR3 coding DNA: TGTGCCAGCAGTGAAGTAGGCGGGGGGGCCCCAGATACGCAGTATTTT.